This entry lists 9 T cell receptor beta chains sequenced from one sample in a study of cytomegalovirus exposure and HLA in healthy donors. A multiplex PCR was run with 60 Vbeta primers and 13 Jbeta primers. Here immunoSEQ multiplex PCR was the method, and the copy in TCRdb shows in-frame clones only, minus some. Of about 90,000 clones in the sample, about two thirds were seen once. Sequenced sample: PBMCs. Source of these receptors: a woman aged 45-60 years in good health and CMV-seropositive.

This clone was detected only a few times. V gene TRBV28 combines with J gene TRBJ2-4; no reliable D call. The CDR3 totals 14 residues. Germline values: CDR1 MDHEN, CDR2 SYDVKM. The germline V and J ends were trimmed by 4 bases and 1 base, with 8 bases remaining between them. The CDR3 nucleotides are TGTGCCAGCAGTTGGAGCCCCGCCAAAAACATTCAGTACTTC. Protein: CASSWSPAKNIQYF.

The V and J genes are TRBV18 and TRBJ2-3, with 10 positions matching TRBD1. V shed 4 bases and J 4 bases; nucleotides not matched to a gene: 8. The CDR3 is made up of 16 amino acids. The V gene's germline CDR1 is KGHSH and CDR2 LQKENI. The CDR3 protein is CASSQDGTGDADTQYF. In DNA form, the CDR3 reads TGTGCCAGCTCACAAGACGGGACAGGGGACGCAGATACGCAGTATTTT.

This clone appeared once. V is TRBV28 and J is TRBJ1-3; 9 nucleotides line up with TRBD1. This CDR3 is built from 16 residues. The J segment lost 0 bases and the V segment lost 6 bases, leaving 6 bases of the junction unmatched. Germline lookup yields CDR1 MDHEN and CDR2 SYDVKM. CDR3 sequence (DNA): TGTGCCAGCAGACCCCGACAGGGGGACTCTGGAAACACCATATATTTT. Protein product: CASRPRQGDSGNTIYF.

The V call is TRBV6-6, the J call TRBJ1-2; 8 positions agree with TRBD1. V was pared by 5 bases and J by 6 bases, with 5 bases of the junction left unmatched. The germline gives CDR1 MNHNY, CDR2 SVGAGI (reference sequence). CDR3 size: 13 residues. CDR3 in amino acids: CASSLYRGDGYTF. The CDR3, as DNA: TGTGCCAGCAGTCTCTACAGGGGGGATGGCTACACCTTC.

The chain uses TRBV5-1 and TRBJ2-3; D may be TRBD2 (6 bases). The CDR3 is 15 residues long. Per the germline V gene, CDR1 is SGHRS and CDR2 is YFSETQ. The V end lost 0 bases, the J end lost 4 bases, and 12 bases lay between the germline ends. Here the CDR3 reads CASSLAGENADTQYF. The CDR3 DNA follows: TGCGCCAGCAGCTTGGCGGGAGAAAATGCAGATACGCAGTATTTT.

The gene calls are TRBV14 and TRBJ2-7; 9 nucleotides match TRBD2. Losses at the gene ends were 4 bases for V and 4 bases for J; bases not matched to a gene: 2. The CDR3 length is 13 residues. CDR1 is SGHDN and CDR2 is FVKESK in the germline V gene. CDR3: CASSRREGYEQYF. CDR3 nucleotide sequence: TGTGCCAGCAGCCGGCGGGAGGGTTACGAGCAGTACTTC.

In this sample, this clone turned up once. The CDR3 is CASSSAGGANTGELFF. For the CDR3, the DNA is TGTGCCAGCAGCTCAGCAGGGGGAGCGAACACCGGGGAGCTGTTTTTT. The chain employs TRBV7-8 and TRBJ2-2; 7 bases match TRBD1. The CDR3 runs to 16 residues. V was pared by 4 bases and J by 0 bases, with 5 bases of the junction left unmatched. Germline V gene lookup returns CDR1 SGHVS and CDR2 FQNEAQ.

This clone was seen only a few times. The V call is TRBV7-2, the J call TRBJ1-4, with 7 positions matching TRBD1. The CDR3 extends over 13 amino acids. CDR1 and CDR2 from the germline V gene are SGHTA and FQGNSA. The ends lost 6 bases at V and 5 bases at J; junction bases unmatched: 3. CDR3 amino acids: CASSGDRNEKLFF. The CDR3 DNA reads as TGTGCCAGCAGTGGGGACAGAAATGAAAAACTGTTTTTT.

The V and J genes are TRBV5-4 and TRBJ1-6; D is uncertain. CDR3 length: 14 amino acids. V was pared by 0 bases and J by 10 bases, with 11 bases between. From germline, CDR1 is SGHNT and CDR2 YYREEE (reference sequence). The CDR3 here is CASSLGRERSPLHF. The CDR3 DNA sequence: TGTGCCAGCAGCTTGGGGAGGGAACGATCACCCCTCCACTTT.